Listed below are T cell receptor beta chains from one sample, sequenced in a study of identical twins. TCRdb re-called the 5' RACE reads through MiXCR, storing one row per CDR3 protein. In the table there are roughly 570,000 distinct CDR3 sequences, over 8.5% of which are singletons. The data were also submitted as part of a second study, on yellow fever vaccine responses in identical twins.

Sequencing input: PBMCs. Receptors originate from a woman younger than 30 in good health. The CDR3 runs from the conserved cysteine through the conserved F or W. The order of the fields is clone size, D gene, J gene, V gene, CDR3 DNA, CDR3 protein. D genes are given only for firm matches. Where a row states a size, it is once, few, many or the class of an expanded clone; other rows omit it.

many . TRBJ2-1 TRBV5-1 TGCGCCAGCAGCTTGTACGGGAGCTCCTACAATGAGCAGTTCTTC CASSLYGSSYNEQFF
many . TRBJ2-7 TRBV20-1 TGCAGTGCTAGATACTTCGGAGCCTACGAGCAGTACTTC CSARYFGAYEQYF
few . TRBJ2-5 TRBV12-3/TRBV12-4 TGTGCCAGCAGTTTACCGGGATGGGGAGAGACCCAGTACTTC CASSLPGWGETQYF
. . TRBJ2-3 TRBV24-1 TGTGCCACCAGTGACCTCGCGACCGCCCGAGATACGCAGTATTTT CATSDLATARDTQYF
few . TRBJ2-7 TRBV11-2 TGTGCCAGCAGCTTTCGCTCGAGTTGGGTACCCGAGCAGTACTTC CASSFRSSWVPEQYF
few TRBD2 TRBJ2-3 TRBV7-8 TGTGCCAGCAGCTCCCGACTAGCGGGAGTTATCACAGATACGCAGTATTTT CASSSRLAGVITDTQYF
. . TRBJ2-3 TRBV29-1 TGCAGCGTTGGGCGGGATCAAAGCACAGATACGCAGTATTTT CSVGRDQSTDTQYF
once TRBD1 TRBJ2-5 TRBV6-1 TGTGCCAGCACCAAGACAGGGGGTCCCCAAGAGACCCAGTACTTC CASTKTGGPQETQYF
few TRBD1 TRBJ2-7 TRBV4-3 TGCGCCAGCAGCCAAGAGTACAGGGGGCGGTACGAGCAGTACTTC CASSQEYRGRYEQYF
. . TRBJ2-7 TRBV27 TGTGCCAGCAGCTTCCTAGATCAGCGCGAGCAGTACTTC CASSFLDQREQYF
. . TRBJ2-3 TRBV6-5 TGTGCCAGCAGTTACAAGGGGACCGGCCCAGATACGCAGTATTTT CASSYKGTGPDTQYF
many TRBD1 TRBJ2-5 TRBV25-1 TGTGCCAGCAGTCTGGGACAGGGGGCGCAGGAGACCCAGTACTTC CASSLGQGAQETQYF
many . TRBJ2-1 TRBV4-2 TGTGCCAGCAGCCAAGATGAAACCTACAATGAGCAGTTCTTC CASSQDETYNEQFF
few TRBD1 TRBJ2-3 TRBV20-1 TGCAGTGCTAGAGCCTACCGGACAGGGGGCCAAGATACGCAGTATTTT CSARAYRTGGQDTQYF
many . TRBJ1-1 TRBV7-2 TGTGCCAGCAGCTTAGGCCTGAGTACCACTGAAGCTTTCTTT CASSLGLSTTEAFF
many TRBD1 TRBJ1-3 TRBV20-1 TGCAGTGCCCCGGGGACAGGTTCTCTCGGTTCTGGAAACACCATATATTTT CSAPGTGSLGSGNTIYF
many TRBD2 TRBJ2-3 TRBV28 TGTGCCAGCAACCTCCCACTAGCGGGAGAAAGGACAGATACGCAGTATTTT CASNLPLAGERTDTQYF